A single sample gave rise to the 25 T cell receptor beta chains below, sequenced in a study of blood T cell repertoires in COVID-19. The table came from immunoSEQ multiplex PCR; TCRdb's copy has only in-frame clones and leaves some out. The data hold around 320,000 clones, with roughly nine tenths observed a single time. Sequences were obtained from peripheral blood. The receptors were sampled from a woman aged 25 to 39 with COVID-19, enrolled during active disease.

This chain uses TRBV5-1 with TRBJ2-1; D gene ambiguous. V was cut by 1 base and J by 7 bases, with 6 bases left in between. The CDR3 is 12 residues long. Germline values: CDR1 SGHRS, CDR2 YFSETQ. CDR3 nucleotide sequence: TGCGCCAGCAGCTTGAACCGGAATGAGCAGTTCTTC. Amino acids: CASSLNRNEQFF.

The chain is built from TRBV9 and TRBJ2-1, with TRBD2 as a possible D gene (5 bases). The V end was cut by 4 bases, the J end by 7 bases, with 15 bases between. There are 14 residues in the CDR3. Per the germline V gene, CDR1 is SGDLS and CDR2 is YYNGEE. CDR3 amino acids: CASSLGLSPNEQFF. CDR3 nucleotides: TGTGCCAGCAGCCTAGGACTGTCTCCGAATGAGCAGTTCTTC. The whole variable domain, filled in from reference TRBV9 and TRBJ2-1, reads DSGVTQTPKHLITATGQRVTLRCSPRSGDLSVYWYQQSLDQGLQFLIQYYNGEERAKGNILERFSAQQFPDLHSELNLSSLELGDSALYFCASSLGLSPNEQFFGPGTRLTVL.

This clone has just a few counts. CDR3 nucleotides: TGTGCCAGCAGTGATCTGGGCGGGGACTACAATGAGCAGTTCTTC. Translation gives CASSDLGGDYNEQFF. The chain carries TRBV6-1 and TRBJ2-1, with D possibly TRBD2 on 6 matching bases. Trimming removed 3 bases at V and 3 bases at J, with 12 bases between. Germline V gene sequence: CDR1 MNHNS, CDR2 SASEGT. The CDR3 has 15 residues.

The chain recombines TRBV3-1 (or the pseudogene TRBV3-2) with TRBJ1-1; 9 nucleotides match TRBD1. Trimming cost V 3 bases and J 4 bases; bases outside gene matches: 3. The CDR3 sequence is 14 residues long. CDR1 and CDR2 from the germline V gene are LGHDT and YNNKEL (reference sequence). The CDR3 sequence is CASSQRQGGTEAFF. CDR3 DNA: TGTGCCAGCAGCCAGCGACAGGGGGGCACTGAAGCTTTCTTT.

V usage is TRBV5-1 and J usage is TRBJ1-1; D not resolved. With 4 bases removed from V and 0 bases from J, the gap between germline ends came to 10 bases. The CDR3 is 14 residues long. The germline V gene has CDR1 SGHRS and CDR2 YFSETQ. CDR3 nucleotide sequence: TGCGCCAGCAGCACGGCAGGCGTGAACACTGAAGCTTTCTTT. This sequence encodes CASSTAGVNTEAFF.

A single count supports this clone. This chain connects TRBV11-3 to TRBJ2-2; 7 bases match TRBD1. This CDR3 is built from 15 residues. V lost 3 bases to trimming and J lost 1 base; unmatched junction nucleotides: 2. Germline V gene lookup returns CDR1 SGHNT and CDR2 YENEEA. CDR3 in amino acids: CASSFRQGNTGELFF. DNA of the CDR3: TGTGCCAGCAGCTTCAGACAGGGGAACACCGGGGAGCTGTTTTTT.

The chain has TRBV19 and TRBJ2-7, with D tentatively TRBD1 (5 bases). CDR3 size: 14 residues. The V end lost 6 bases, the J end lost 3 bases, and 15 bases lay between the germline ends. Per the germline V gene, CDR1 is LNHDA and CDR2 is SQIVND (reference sequence). CDR3 coding DNA: TGTGCCAGTAGCCTGGAAGCACAGGACTACGAGCAGTACTTC. This gives the protein CASSLEAQDYEQYF.

The chain employs TRBV30 and TRBJ2-2; possibly TRBD1 for D (7 bases). The germline gives CDR1 GTSNPN, CDR2 SVGIG (reference sequence). V lost 5 bases and J 0 bases, leaving 13 bases between the germline ends. The length of the CDR3 is 15 residues. This CDR3 is CAWDGGTANTGELFF. CDR3 nucleotide sequence: TGTGCCTGGGATGGGGGGACAGCGAACACCGGGGAGCTGTTTTTT.

V and J are TRBV10-3 and TRBJ2-5; TRBD2 matches 7 bases. The CDR3 spans 13 residues. Trimming took 4 bases from V and 5 from J; bases not matched to a gene: 4. From germline, CDR1 is ENHRY and CDR2 SYGVKD. In DNA, the CDR3 is TGTGCCATCAGTGCGGGAGGTATCGAGACCCAGTACTTC. Translating it yields CAISAGGIETQYF.

J is TRBJ1-4 and V is TRBV5-6; D gene unclear. Trimming pared 4 bases from V and 5 bases from J, leaving 12 bases between. Looked up from germline, CDR1 is SGHDT and CDR2 is YYEEEE. The CDR3 totals 14 residues. The chain's CDR3 is CASSLFGENEKLFF. The CDR3 DNA is TGTGCCAGCAGCCTCTTTGGGGAGAATGAAAAACTGTTTTTT.

The chain combines TRBV7-9 with TRBJ2-5; 9 bases map to TRBD1. There are 15 residues in the CDR3. V shed 3 bases and J 5 bases; nucleotides not matched to a gene: 7. Germline V gene lookup returns CDR1 SEHNR and CDR2 FQNEAQ (reference sequence). CDR3 DNA sequence: TGTGCCAGCAGCTTGCTACAGGGGGCCCGGGAGACCCAGTACTTC. As protein: CASSLLQGARETQYF.

The rearrangement uses TRBV3-1 (or the pseudogene TRBV3-2) and TRBJ2-4; weak D call: TRBD2 (5 bases). Germline V CDR1 and CDR2: LGHDT, YNNKEL (reference sequence). Trimming shortened V by 3 bases and J by 5 bases, and 8 bases separated the two germline ends. The length of the CDR3 is 13 residues. For the CDR3, the DNA is TGTGCCAGCAGCCACGCAGCGGAAAACATTCAGTACTTC. Protein sequence: CASSHAAENIQYF.

The J gene is TRBJ2-1, the V gene TRBV13, with D tentatively TRBD1 (6 bases). The V gene lost 7 bases and the J gene lost 4 bases, with 20 bases spanning the gap. Looked up from germline, CDR1 is PRHDT and CDR2 is FYEKMQ (reference sequence). The CDR3 has 16 amino acids. In nucleotides, the CDR3 is TGTGCCAGCATCCCGAGAAACAGGGACCAGTACAATGAGCAGTTCTTC. It translates to CASIPRNRDQYNEQFF.

This chain uses TRBV2 with TRBJ2-1, with TRBD2 identical over 12 bases. V lost 7 bases, J lost 8 bases, and 12 bases stayed unmatched. Germline V gene sequence: CDR1 SNHLY, CDR2 FYNNEI. This CDR3 spans 16 amino acids. The CDR3 DNA reads as TGTGCCAGCAACGAAGGACTAGCGGGGATGGTTGATGAGCAGTTCTTC. It specifies CASNEGLAGMVDEQFF.

The rearrangement links TRBV19 to TRBJ1-1, with 10 bases fitting TRBD1. The V gene's germline CDR1 is LNHDA and CDR2 SQIVND (reference sequence). The CDR3 has 16 amino acids. Losses at the gene ends were 1 base for V and 1 base for J; bases not matched to a gene: 3. Here the CDR3 DNA reads TGTGCCAGTAGTATAGGGGACAGGGGTCCGAACACTGAAGCTTTCTTT. This sequence encodes CASSIGDRGPNTEAFF. Supplemented by reference TRBV19 and TRBJ1-1, the full variable domain reads DGGITQSPKYLFRKEGQNVTLSCEQNLNHDAMYWYRQDPGQGLRLIYYSQIVNDFQKGDIAEGYSVSREKKESFPLTVTSAQKNPTAFYLCASSIGDRGPNTEAFFGQGTRLTVV.

This clone was seen a handful of times. The chain couples TRBV2 to TRBJ1-4; no definite D call. V gave up 7 bases and J gave up 0 bases, with 9 bases separating them. Germline V gene data show CDR1 as SNHLY and CDR2 as FYNNEI. The CDR3 is made up of 14 amino acids. For the CDR3, the DNA is TGTGCCAGCACCTACAGTACAACTAATGAAAAACTGTTTTTT. Translated: CASTYSTTNEKLFF.

This chain joins TRBV28 and TRBJ2-3; D is undetermined. V gave up 7 bases and J gave up 0 bases, with 8 bases separating them. CDR1 and CDR2 from the germline V gene are MDHEN and SYDVKM. CDR3 length equals 13 residues. CDR3 DNA sequence: TGTGCCAGCACCGTCCTGAGCACAGATACGCAGTATTTT. It is translated as CASTVLSTDTQYF. Together with reference TRBV28 and TRBJ2-3, the CDR3 gives the full variable domain: DVKVTQSSRYLVKRTGEKVFLECVQDMDHENMFWYRQDPGLGLRLIYFSYDVKMKEKGDIPEGYSVSREKKERFSLILESASTNQTSMYLCASTVLSTDTQYFGPGTRLTVL.

The chain carries TRBV5-1 and TRBJ1-4; D call uncertain. V was cut by 0 bases and J by 7 bases, with 10 bases left in between. CDR1 and CDR2 (germline): SGHRS, YFSETQ. The CDR3 length is 14 residues. CDR3 in DNA: TGCGCCAGCAGCTTGGGCTGGCGGAGTGAAAAACTGTTTTTT. It codes for CASSLGWRSEKLFF.

The chain couples TRBV5-8 to TRBJ2-3; D gene ambiguous. The CDR3 runs to 15 residues. V lost 2 bases, J lost 1 base, and 11 bases lay in between. Germline values: CDR1 SGHTS, CDR2 YDEGEE. The CDR3 loop reads CASSFFPRGTDTQYF. The CDR3, as DNA: TGTGCCAGCAGCTTTTTCCCCCGTGGCACAGATACGCAGTATTTT.

Regarding this clone: The same CDR3 can be traced to other DNA sequences in this sample. The chain has TRBV19 and TRBJ1-2; D not certain. The CDR3 is made up of 13 amino acids. Trimming pared 1 base from V and 4 bases from J, leaving 7 bases between. CDR1 is LNHDA, CDR2 SQIVND, per germline (reference sequence). CDR3 loop: CASSIGQAYGYTF. The DNA of the CDR3 is TGTGCCAGTAGTATAGGGCAGGCCTATGGCTACACCTTC.

For this clone: The junction and the germline gene differ at one end; a read error may be behind it. The rearrangement joins TRBV3-1 (or the pseudogene TRBV3-2) to TRBJ2-5, with TRBD2 matching over 8 bases. CDR1 is LGHDT and CDR2 is YNNKEL in the germline V gene (reference sequence). CDR3 length equals 13 residues. CDR3 sequence reads: CASSQDRWRGENF. The CDR3 DNA reads as TGTGCCAGCAGCCAAGATCGGTGGCGGGGGGAAAACTTC.

The CDR3 bases are TGTGCCAGTAACCCGCCCCTGCGGACAGGGGATGAGACCCAGTACTTC. This encodes CASNPPLRTGDETQYF. The chain employs TRBV7-2 and TRBJ2-5; the match to TRBD1 covers 9 bases. V dropped 9 bases and J dropped 5; count of bases not matched to a gene: 16. Per germline, CDR1 SGHTA and CDR2 FQGNSA. The CDR3 sequence is 16 residues long.

The chain combines TRBV27 with TRBJ2-5; 8 bases map to TRBD1. The CDR3 consists of 14 residues. Germline-derived CDR1 and CDR2 are MNHEY and SMNVEV (reference sequence). The V and J ends lost 6 bases and 5 bases, in that order; junction bases with no gene match: 8. This CDR3 is CASSPGQGIETQYF. CDR3 nucleotide sequence: TGTGCCAGCAGCCCAGGACAGGGCATCGAGACCCAGTACTTC.

The genes are TRBV24-1 and TRBJ2-7, with TRBD2 as a possible D gene (6 bases). Germline-derived CDR1 and CDR2 are KGHDR and SFDVKD. V dropped 9 bases and J dropped 5 bases, with 10 bases sitting between them. The CDR3 is made up of 11 amino acids. CDR3 amino acids: CATWREHEQYF. Written as DNA, the CDR3 is TGTGCCACCTGGAGGGAGCACGAGCAGTACTTC.

The chain couples TRBV6-5 to TRBJ2-7; D ambiguous. The germline V gene encodes CDR1 MNHEY and CDR2 SVGAGI. The CDR3 consists of 12 residues. V was cut by 6 bases and J by 2 bases, with 8 bases left in between. The CDR3 loop is CASSHDTYEQYF. CDR3 nucleotide sequence: TGTGCCAGCAGCCATGACACCTACGAGCAGTACTTC.